The 18 T cell receptor beta chains presented below share a single source sample, sequenced in a study of cytomegalovirus exposure and HLA in healthy donors. The assay was immunoSEQ multiplex PCR, and TCRdb's table has in-frame clones only and misses some. The data contain some 200,000 clones, approximately 84% of them singletons. Sequenced input: PBMCs. Receptors were obtained from a woman in her late teens or twenties in good health and CMV-seropositive.

The chain recombines TRBV6-1 with TRBJ1-4, with D unclear. Trimming pared 5 bases from V and 7 bases from J, leaving 17 bases between. There are 15 residues in the CDR3. Germline V gene sequence: CDR1 MNHNS, CDR2 SASEGT. This chain's CDR3 is CASSSMRAAIEKLFF. CDR3 DNA sequence: TGTGCCAGCAGTAGCATGCGGGCCGCTATTGAAAAACTGTTTTTT.

The CDR3 coding sequence is TGTGCCAGCAGCCAACAAGGGACAGGGAGTAACACTGAAGCTTTCTTT. It is translated as CASSQQGTGSNTEAFF. V and J are TRBV7-3 and TRBJ1-1, with 9 bases identical to TRBD1. The CDR3 consists of 16 residues. Germline CDR1 SGHTA, CDR2 FQGTGA. Losses at the gene ends were 5 bases for V and 2 bases for J; bases not matched to a gene: 9.

The J gene is TRBJ2-7, the V gene TRBV11-2, with 7 bases matching TRBD2. The germline V gene encodes CDR1 SGHAT and CDR2 FQNNGV. The ends lost 6 bases at V and 4 bases at J; junction bases unmatched: 6. The CDR3 contains 13 residues. The CDR3 nucleotides are TGTGCCAGCAGAACACTAGCGAAATACGAGCAGTACTTC. Encoded protein: CASRTLAKYEQYF.

A few counts support this clone. This chain joins TRBV5-1 and TRBJ2-5; 8 bases are a match to TRBD2. J lost 2 bases, V lost 0 bases, and 9 bases had no gene match. This CDR3 spans 17 amino acids. CDR1 is SGHRS and CDR2 is YFSETQ in the germline V gene. The CDR3: CASSLAYSGGTQETQYF. The CDR3 nucleotides read TGCGCCAGCAGCTTGGCGTACAGCGGGGGTACACAAGAGACCCAGTACTTC.

The rearrangement links TRBV6-1 to TRBJ2-7, with 14 bases fitting TRBD2. Looked up from germline, CDR1 is MNHNS and CDR2 is SASEGT. This CDR3 has 14 residues. V dropped 8 bases and J dropped 0; count of bases not matched to a gene: 0. The CDR3 reads CASGLAGGSYEQYF. Written as DNA, the CDR3 is TGTGCCAGCGGACTAGCGGGGGGCTCCTACGAGCAGTACTTC.

The rearrangement joins TRBV4-2 to TRBJ1-4; TRBD1 matches 10 bases. V lost 0 bases, J lost 8 bases, and 12 bases stayed unmatched. The CDR3 contains 18 residues. CDR1 is LGHNA and CDR2 is YNFKEQ in the germline V gene. CDR3 region: CASSQEGTGAAGGEKLFF. Here the CDR3 DNA reads TGTGCCAGCAGCCAAGAGGGGACAGGGGCCGCCGGGGGAGAAAAACTGTTTTTT.

The chain couples TRBV5-1 to TRBJ2-1; 13 nucleotides agree with TRBD2. CDR1 SGHRS and CDR2 YFSETQ come from the germline V gene. J was trimmed by 4 bases and V by 3 bases; bases with no gene match: 10. The CDR3 covers 18 residues. In DNA, the CDR3 is TGCGCCAGCAGCTGGGGATTACCGGGACTAGCGGGGTACAATGAGCAGTTCTTC. Translated: CASSWGLPGLAGYNEQFF.

V usage is TRBV19 and J usage is TRBJ2-2; weak D call: TRBD2 (7 bases). This CDR3 is 16 amino acids long. Germline V gene sequence: CDR1 LNHDA, CDR2 SQIVND (reference sequence). The germline V and J ends were trimmed by 3 bases and 8 bases, with 19 bases remaining between them. CDR3 DNA: TGTGCCAGTAGTATGGGAAGAGGGGGGGCCGGAGGGGAGCTGTTTTTT. Its protein product is CASSMGRGGAGGELFF.

This chain links TRBV9 with TRBJ2-1; possible D gene TRBD2, 6 bases. The V end lost 1 base, the J end lost 8 bases, and 16 bases lay between the germline ends. Germline CDR1 and CDR2: SGDLS and YYNGEE. This CDR3 region has 15 residues. In DNA, the CDR3 is TGTGCCAGCAGCGTATTTGGGGGGACGCTGGATGAGCAGTTCTTC. Amino acids: CASSVFGGTLDEQFF.

The chain joins TRBV11-2 to TRBJ2-7, with 10 bases fitting TRBD1. This CDR3 contains 15 residues. Germline values: CDR1 SGHAT, CDR2 FQNNGV. Unmatched junction bases numbered 6, after V lost 5 bases and J lost 2 bases. The CDR3 DNA reads TGTGCCAGCAGCACCGGGACAGGGGCTACCTACGAGCAGTACTTC. Translating gives CASSTGTGATYEQYF.

V gene TRBV7-9 combines with J gene TRBJ1-2; unclear D gene. Germline loops: CDR1 SEHNR, CDR2 FQNEAQ (reference sequence). V was trimmed by 1 base and J by 5 bases, leaving 20 bases between them. The CDR3 consists of 17 residues. The CDR3 protein is CASSLVVSFAESYGYTF. The CDR3 DNA reads as TGTGCCAGCAGCTTAGTGGTTTCGTTCGCCGAGAGTTATGGCTACACCTTC.

The chain's CDR3 is CASSFSAGGGSDTQYF. The DNA of the CDR3 is TGTGCCAGCAGCTTTTCAGCGGGGGGAGGGTCAGATACGCAGTATTTT. This rearrangement joins TRBV12-1 to TRBJ2-3; the DNA was not compared with TRBD2, the D call given in the table. TRBV12-1 is an annotated pseudogene. This CDR3 comprises 16 residues.

This sequence joins TRBV27 and TRBJ2-7; TRBD1 might be the D (5 bases). V lost 2 bases and J lost 6, with 14 bases in between. The germline gives CDR1 MNHEY, CDR2 SMNVEV (reference sequence). CDR3 size: 14 residues. CDR3 DNA: TGTGCCAGCAGTTTACGGCAGGGCTTAGGCGAGCAGTACTTC. It specifies CASSLRQGLGEQYF.

The V gene is TRBV6-5, the J gene TRBJ1-1, with a tentative D call TRBD1 (5 bases). The CDR3 extends over 14 amino acids. The V gene lost 4 bases and the J gene lost 4 bases, with 13 bases spanning the gap. From germline, CDR1 is MNHEY and CDR2 SVGAGI. For the CDR3, the DNA is TGTGCCAGCAGTTTGATCGGGGGGACCACTGAAGCTTTCTTT. Translation gives CASSLIGGTTEAFF.

This chain uses TRBV19 with TRBJ2-2; D might be TRBD1 (5 bases). CDR3 length equals 12 residues. In germline, CDR1 is LNHDA, CDR2 SQIVND (reference sequence). V dropped 9 bases and J dropped 3 bases, with 8 bases sitting between them. This chain's CDR3 is CASIRDTGELFF. CDR3 sequence (DNA): TGTGCCAGCATCAGGGACACCGGGGAGCTGTTTTTT. The variable domain in full, with the rest retrieved from reference TRBV19 and TRBJ2-2, is DGGITQSPKYLFRKEGQNVTLSCEQNLNHDAMYWYRQDPGQGLRLIYYSQIVNDFQKGDIAEGYSVSREKKESFPLTVTSAQKNPTAFYLCASIRDTGELFFGEGSRLTVL.

The chain uses TRBV5-1 and TRBJ2-1, with a tentative D call TRBD2 (5 bases). The length of the CDR3 is 15 residues. V was shortened by 0 bases and J by 6 bases, with 13 bases between the two germline ends. The V gene's germline CDR1 is SGHRS and CDR2 YFSETQ. CDR3 amino acids: CASSLDGVQGNEQFF. In nucleotides, the CDR3 is TGCGCCAGCAGCTTGGACGGGGTCCAAGGCAATGAGCAGTTCTTC. The full variable domain, with the rest looked up from reference TRBV5-1 and TRBJ2-1, is KAGVTQTPRYLIKTRGQQVTLSCSPISGHRSVSWYQQTPGQGLQFLFEYFSETQRNKGNFPGRFSGRQFSNSRSEMNVSTLELGDSALYLCASSLDGVQGNEQFFGPGTRLTVL.

This chain links TRBV2 with TRBJ1-1; a possible D gene is TRBD1 (6 bases). Germline CDR1 reads SNHLY; CDR2 reads FYNNEI. This CDR3 spans 14 amino acids. Trimming took off 4 bases at V and 10 bases at J, with 19 bases between the two ends. CDR3 sequence (DNA): TGTGCCAGCAGTGGGGAACAGGGACGGTGGTTAGCTTTCTTT. This gives the protein CASSGEQGRWLAFF.

This clone was picked up a small number of times. The genes are TRBV27 and TRBJ2-5; D gene ambiguous. V lost 5 bases and J lost 4, with 5 bases in between. CDR1 is MNHEY and CDR2 is SMNVEV in the germline V gene (reference sequence). The CDR3 sequence is 11 residues long. The CDR3 sequence is CASSRGETQYF. The CDR3 DNA sequence: TGTGCCAGCAGTCGAGGAGAGACCCAGTACTTC.